Here is one TCR beta chain with its context. Its antigen is as yet unknown. The CDR3 has 15 residues. The germline V gene has CDR1 SGDLS and CDR2 YYNGEE. Unmatched junction bases numbered 8, after V lost 2 bases and J lost 7 bases. TCRdb re-called the RT-PCR reads with MiXCR, one entry per CDR3 protein. The sample contains more than 700,000 distinct CDR3 sequences, around 20% of which appear only once. The data derive from a study of response to subunit inactivated influenza vaccine. Findings and caveats of the study: New T cells are recruited in small numbers by each seasonal influenza vaccination, according to the authors' suggestion.

The source is a man between 45 and 60 years old who received an inactivated influenza vaccine. V and J are TRBV9 and TRBJ2-2; 7 nucleotides align to TRBD1. The material was PBMCs from blood, obtained approximately 5 days after vaccination. CDR3 sequence (DNA): TGTGCCAGCAGCGTGACAGGGTATACCATCGGGGAGCTGTTTTTT. Translating gives CASSVTGYTIGELFF.